This T cell receptor beta chain was captured in a study of CD8+ T cells in alopecia areata (dated by TCRdb to between 2018 and 2020). Concerning the study at large: The treated patients, all with moderate-to-severe alopecia areata, were enrolled in an open-label pilot trial of oral tofacitinib given at 5 to 10 mg twice daily. In both human patients and the C3H/HeJ mouse model, the study applied high-throughput TCRbeta sequencing to look at T cell clonal expansion in alopecia areata. Human TCRbeta sequencing covered scalp tissue and sorted CD4+ and CD8+ peripheral blood T cells from patchy and totalis/universalis alopecia areata patients and healthy controls. RNA was obtained with the PAXgene miRNA kit for fixed scalp, the miRNeasy kit for PBMCs, and the RNeasy kit for mouse skin. Biopsies were taken from tofacitinib-treated patients at baseline and at 4 and 24 weeks of treatment, and a later scalp biopsy was taken in several of the tofacitinib-treated patients. Clonality in the scalp was compared among normal scalp (n=4), patchy alopecia areata scalp (n=8), and alopecia totalis/universalis scalp (n=8). Tofacitinib was administered for 6 to 18 months, and 6 months of follow-up off drug were then conducted to assess delayed response and recurrence. TCRbeta CDR3 regions were amplified by immunoSEQ multiplex PCR with 35 Vbeta forward and 13 Jbeta reverse primers. In treated patients, disease severity was measured using the SALT score, which gives the percentage of scalp surface area affected.

This clone was seen once. What antigen it recognizes has not been identified. Germline is not matched at one junction end, which may reflect a read error. Study-wide findings and limitations: Shared TCR sequences between patients were less evident than in mice, which may be partly attributable to HLA diversity in the patient population. The treated cohort was small, with a single nonresponder, so links between baseline CD8+ expansion and response need larger studies. Higher clonality and more expanded CD8+ clones were observed in lesional scalp than in normal scalp, particularly in alopecia totalis/universalis, a finding suggestive of antigenic drive. During tofacitinib treatment, many expanded lesional clones remained in scalp and blood, and this persistence may partly explain relapse after treatment is stopped. Tofacitinib significantly decreased scalp clonality and the number of expanded CD8+ clones among the top 100 scalp clones. Unlike mouse skin, where gammadelta T cells dominate, normal human skin contains resident alphabeta T cells that get sequenced too, which complicates analysis of the scalp TCR repertoire.

The library was obtained by the immunoSEQ multiplex PCR assay. RNA was extracted from all samples and reverse transcribed into cDNA, which served as template for TCR sequencing. SuperScript III was used for first-strand cDNA synthesis, primed with a 2:1 mix of oligo-dT and random hexamers. A synthetic immune receptor repertoire was used to gauge amplification bias, and whatever bias remained was removed computationally. On the authors' methods: Raw reads were preprocessed for error removal, and CDR3 was defined according to IMGT conventions as running from the conserved cysteine to phenylalanine. To get clonality, Shannon entropy was normalized by log2 of the number of productive unique TCRs and the result was subtracted from 1. CD4 or CD8 identity of scalp clones was inferred by cross-referencing scalp TCRbeta sequences with sorted blood CD4 and CD8 repertoires. TCRdb's version of the immuneACCESS table is confined to in-frame rearrangements and falls short of the full clone set. An unresolved V gene accounts for under half of the shortfall where checked; the remainder is of unknown origin. For V, J and clone size, that table is used; D and trimming come from the DNA. The sample has some 100,000 clones on record, about 61% of them singletons. The leading ten clones occupy about 17% of the sample.

Taken from the germline V gene, the CDR1 and CDR2 loops are SGHRS and YFSETQ. Including the terminal cysteine and phenylalanine, the CDR3 comprises 16 residues. Solely the CDR3 DNA is kept, with 48 bases framed from the first base. According to the study, the label for this sample's treatment or condition signals: oral pan-JAK inhibitor, 5-10 mg twice daily. Peripheral blood and lesional scalp punch biopsies were obtained from patients with alopecia areata. PBMCs were separated by density centrifugation and stained for CD3, CD4 and CD8, after which CD4+ and CD8+ T cells were sorted on a FACSAria. This sequence uses TRBV5-1 and TRBJ2-1; the junction holds 10 bases that match TRBD2. Sequencing used CD8+ T cells sorted from blood, obtained at approximately week 55, from a patient treated with tofacitinib. The source is a human donor with alopecia areata. The CDR3 is CASSLASGGLYNEQLF. The DNA reads TGCGCCAGCTCACTTGCTAGCGGGGGACTCTACAATGAGCAGCTCTTC.